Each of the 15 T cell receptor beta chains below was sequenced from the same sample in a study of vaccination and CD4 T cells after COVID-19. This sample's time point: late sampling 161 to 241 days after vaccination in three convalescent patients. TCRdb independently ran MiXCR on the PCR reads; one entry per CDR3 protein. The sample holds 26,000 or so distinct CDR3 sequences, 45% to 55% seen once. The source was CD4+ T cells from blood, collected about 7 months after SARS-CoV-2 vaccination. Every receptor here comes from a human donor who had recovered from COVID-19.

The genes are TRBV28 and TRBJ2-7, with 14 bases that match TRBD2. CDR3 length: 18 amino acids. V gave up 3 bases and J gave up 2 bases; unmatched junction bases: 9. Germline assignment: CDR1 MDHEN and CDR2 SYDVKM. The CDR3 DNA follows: TGTGCCAGCAGTTTTTGGGCCGGGACTAGCGGGAGCACCTACGAGCAGTACTTC. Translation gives CASSFWAGTSGSTYEQYF. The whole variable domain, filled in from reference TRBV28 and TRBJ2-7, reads DVKVTQSSRYLVKRTGEKVFLECVQDMDHENMFWYRQDPGLGLRLIYFSYDVKMKEKGDIPEGYSVSREKKERFSLILESASTNQTSMYLCASSFWAGTSGSTYEQYFGPGTRLTVT.

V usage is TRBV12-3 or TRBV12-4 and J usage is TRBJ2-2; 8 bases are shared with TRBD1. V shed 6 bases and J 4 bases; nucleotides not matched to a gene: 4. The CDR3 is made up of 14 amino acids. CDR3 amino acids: CASSRDRRTGELFF. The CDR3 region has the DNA TGTGCCAGCAGCCGGGACAGGCGCACCGGGGAGCTGTTTTTT.

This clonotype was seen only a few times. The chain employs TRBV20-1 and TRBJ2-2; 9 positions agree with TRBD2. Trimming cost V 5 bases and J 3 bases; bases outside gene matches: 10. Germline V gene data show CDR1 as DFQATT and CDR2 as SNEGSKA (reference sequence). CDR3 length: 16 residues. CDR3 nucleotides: TGCAGTGCTGTTGAAAGCGGGAGGAGTTACACCGGGGAGCTGTTTTTT. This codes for CSAVESGRSYTGELFF.

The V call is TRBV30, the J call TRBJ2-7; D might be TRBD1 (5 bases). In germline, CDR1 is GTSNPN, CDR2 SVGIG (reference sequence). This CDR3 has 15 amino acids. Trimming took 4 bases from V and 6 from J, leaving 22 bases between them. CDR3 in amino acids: CAWTERAGWSGEQYF. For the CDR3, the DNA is TGTGCCTGGACCGAACGGGCAGGGTGGTCTGGCGAGCAGTACTTC.

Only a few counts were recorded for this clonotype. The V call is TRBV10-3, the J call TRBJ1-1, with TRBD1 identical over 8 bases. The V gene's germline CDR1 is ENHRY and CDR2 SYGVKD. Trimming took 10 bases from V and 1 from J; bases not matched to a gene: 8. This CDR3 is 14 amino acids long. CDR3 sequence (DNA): TGTGCCAGTACTCGGGACAGGAGGAACACTGAAGCTTTCTTT. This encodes CASTRDRRNTEAFF.

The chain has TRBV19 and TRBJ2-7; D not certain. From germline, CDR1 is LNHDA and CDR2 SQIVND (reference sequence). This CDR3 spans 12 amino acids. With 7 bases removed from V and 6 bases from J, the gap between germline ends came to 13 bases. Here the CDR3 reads CASISPLGEQYF. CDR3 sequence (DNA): TGTGCCAGTATCTCTCCGTTGGGCGAGCAGTACTTC.

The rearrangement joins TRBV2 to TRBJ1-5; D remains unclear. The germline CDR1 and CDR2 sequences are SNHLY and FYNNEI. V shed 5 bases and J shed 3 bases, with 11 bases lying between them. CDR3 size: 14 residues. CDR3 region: CASSLYGPNQPQHF. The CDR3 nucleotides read TGTGCCAGCAGTTTATATGGTCCCAATCAGCCCCAGCATTTT.

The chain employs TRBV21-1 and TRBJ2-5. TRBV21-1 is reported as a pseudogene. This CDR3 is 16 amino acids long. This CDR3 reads CASSKVQRLNQETQYF. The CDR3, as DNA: TGTGCCAGCAGCAAAGTCCAACGACTGAACCAAGAGACCCAGTACTTC.

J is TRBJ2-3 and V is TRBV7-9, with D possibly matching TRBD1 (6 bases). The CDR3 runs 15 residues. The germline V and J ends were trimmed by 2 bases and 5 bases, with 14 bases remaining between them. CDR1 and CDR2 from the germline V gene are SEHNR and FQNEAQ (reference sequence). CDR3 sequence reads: CASSLQGLREDTQYF. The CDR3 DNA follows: TGTGCCAGCAGCTTACAGGGGCTTCGGGAAGATACGCAGTATTTT.

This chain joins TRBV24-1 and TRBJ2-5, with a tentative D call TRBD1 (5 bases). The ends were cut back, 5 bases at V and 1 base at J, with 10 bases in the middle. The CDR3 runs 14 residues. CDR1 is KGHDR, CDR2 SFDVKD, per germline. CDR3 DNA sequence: TGTGCCACCAGTGGGTGGGGCAGCCAAGAGACCCAGTACTTC. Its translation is CATSGWGSQETQYF.

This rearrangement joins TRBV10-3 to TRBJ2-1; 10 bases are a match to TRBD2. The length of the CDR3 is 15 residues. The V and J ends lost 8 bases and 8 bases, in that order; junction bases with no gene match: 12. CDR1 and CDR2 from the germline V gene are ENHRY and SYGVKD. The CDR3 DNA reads TGTGCCATCGGCCCGGGACTAGCGACGTCCCATGAGCAGTTCTTC. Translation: CAIGPGLATSHEQFF.

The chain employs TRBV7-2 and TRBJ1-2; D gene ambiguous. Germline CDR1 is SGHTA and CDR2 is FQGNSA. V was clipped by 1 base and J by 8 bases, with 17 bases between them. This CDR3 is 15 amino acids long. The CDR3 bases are TGTGCCAGCAGCTTAGACCGCCAGTCGGTTTGGGGCTACACCTTC. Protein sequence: CASSLDRQSVWGYTF.

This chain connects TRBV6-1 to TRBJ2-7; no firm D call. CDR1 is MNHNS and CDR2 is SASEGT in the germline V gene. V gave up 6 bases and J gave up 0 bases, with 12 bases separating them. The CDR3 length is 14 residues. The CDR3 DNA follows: TGTGCCAGCAGCCCCCCGGGCCTCTCCTACGAGCAGTACTTC. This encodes CASSPPGLSYEQYF.

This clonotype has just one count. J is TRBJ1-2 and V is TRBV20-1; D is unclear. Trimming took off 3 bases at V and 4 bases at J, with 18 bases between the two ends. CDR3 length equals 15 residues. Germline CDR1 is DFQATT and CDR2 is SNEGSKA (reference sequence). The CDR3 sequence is CSASSDARGTYGYTF. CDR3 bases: TGCAGTGCTAGTTCGGACGCTCGAGGAACCTATGGCTACACCTTC.

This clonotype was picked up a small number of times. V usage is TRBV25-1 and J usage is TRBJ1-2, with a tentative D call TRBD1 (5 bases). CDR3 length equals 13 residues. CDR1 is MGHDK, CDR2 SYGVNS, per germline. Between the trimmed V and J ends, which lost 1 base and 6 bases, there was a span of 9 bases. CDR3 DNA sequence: TGTGCCAGCAGTGAATTAGGAGGGGATGGCTACACCTTC. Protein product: CASSELGGDGYTF.